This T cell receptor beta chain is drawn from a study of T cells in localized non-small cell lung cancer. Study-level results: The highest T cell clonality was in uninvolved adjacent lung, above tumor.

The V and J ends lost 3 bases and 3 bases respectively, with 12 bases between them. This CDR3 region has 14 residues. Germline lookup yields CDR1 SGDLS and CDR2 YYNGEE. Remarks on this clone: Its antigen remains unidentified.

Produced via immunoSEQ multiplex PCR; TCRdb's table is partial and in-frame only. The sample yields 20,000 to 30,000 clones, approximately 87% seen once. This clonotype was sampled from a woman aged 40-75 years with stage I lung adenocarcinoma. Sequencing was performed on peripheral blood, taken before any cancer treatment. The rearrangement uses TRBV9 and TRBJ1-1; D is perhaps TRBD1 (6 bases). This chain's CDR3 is CASSELRGYTEAFF. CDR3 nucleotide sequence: TGTGCCAGCAGCGAGCTCAGGGGATACACTGAAGCTTTCTTT.